The 10 T cell receptor beta chains given below trace back to one sample, sequenced in a study of brain T cells in children with intractable seizures. Specified time point: blood from clinic visit 5 months post-surgery; TSC patient then seizure free. Some clones are missing from TCRdb's copy, which holds only in-frame ones; the method was immunoSEQ multiplex PCR. This repertoire shows under 400,000 clones, nearly 95% found once; its top ten account for 5.7%. The starting material was peripheral blood, obtained 4 to 5 months after surgery. Source of these receptors: a boy younger than two with tuberous sclerosis and intractable seizures.

The chain carries TRBV10-2 and TRBJ2-1; D is uncertain. This CDR3 is built from 16 residues. V was clipped by 1 base and J by 3 bases, with 13 bases between them. Germline loops: CDR1 WSHSY, CDR2 SAAADI. CDR3 sequence (DNA): TGCGCCAGCAGTGAGTATAGGGTATTAGGCTACAATGAGCAGTTCTTC. Protein: CASSEYRVLGYNEQFF.

This clone appeared once. The chain joins TRBV19 to TRBJ1-2; the D gene is possibly TRBD1 (5 bases). CDR1 is LNHDA and CDR2 is SQIVND in the germline V gene (reference sequence). The V end was cut by 5 bases, the J end by 9 bases, with 13 bases between. CDR3 size: 12 residues. Here the CDR3 reads CASSPQGGSYTF. As DNA, the CDR3 is TGTGCCAGTAGTCCGCAGGGAGGGAGCTACACCTTC.

The V and J genes are TRBV19 and TRBJ1-2; D is perhaps TRBD1 (6 bases). The CDR3 sequence is 13 residues long. V lost 7 bases and J 1 base, leaving 10 bases between the germline ends. Germline lookup yields CDR1 LNHDA and CDR2 SQIVND (reference sequence). The CDR3 is CASTIQGNYGYTF. The CDR3 nucleotides read TGTGCCAGTACAATACAGGGTAACTATGGCTACACCTTC.

The chain links TRBV5-1 to TRBJ1-6; 9 bases are a match to TRBD1. This CDR3 is 14 amino acids long. Germline assignment: CDR1 SGHRS and CDR2 YFSETQ. V was pared by 4 bases and J by 7 bases, with 3 bases of the junction left unmatched. CDR3: CASSLGQGNSPLHF. CDR3 DNA: TGCGCCAGCAGCCTGGGACAGGGAAATTCACCCCTCCACTTT.

The genes are TRBV15 and TRBJ1-6; D is perhaps TRBD1 (5 bases). With 0 bases removed from V and 6 bases from J, the gap between germline ends came to 12 bases. The germline gives CDR1 LNHNV, CDR2 YYDKDF (reference sequence). CDR3 length: 16 amino acids. In DNA, the CDR3 is TGTGCCACCAGCAGAGATTACCCCGGGGGTAATTCACCCCTCCACTTT. It is translated as CATSRDYPGGNSPLHF.

The CDR3 reads CASSPREDHILKNTEAFF. The CDR3 DNA reads TGTGCCAGCAGCCCCCGGGAGGACCACATCCTAAAGAACACTGAAGCTTTCTTT. The rearrangement links TRBV13 to TRBJ1-1, with D unresolved. V was clipped by 5 bases and J by 1 base, with 23 bases between them. The CDR3 contains 18 residues. Germline V CDR1 and CDR2: PRHDT, FYEKMQ (reference sequence).

The table lists this clone with a count of one. J is TRBJ2-7 and V is TRBV5-6; the D gene could be TRBD1 or TRBD2 (7 bases each). Trimming took 0 bases from V and 6 from J, leaving 19 bases between them. The CDR3 is 16 amino acids. Germline CDR1 SGHDT, CDR2 YYEEEE. CDR3 sequence reads: CASSLDGRGPGGEQYF. In DNA form, the CDR3 reads TGTGCCAGCAGCTTGGATGGGAGGGGGCCGGGGGGCGAGCAGTACTTC.

This chain links TRBV5-1 with TRBJ2-1; 7 bases match TRBD2. Germline V CDR1 and CDR2: SGHRS, YFSETQ. V shed 6 bases and J 2 bases; nucleotides not matched to a gene: 11. The CDR3 length is 16 residues. CDR3 loop: CASKPTTAGAYNEQFF. The CDR3 nucleotides read TGCGCCAGCAAACCCACTACGGCGGGAGCCTACAATGAGCAGTTCTTC.

The chain has TRBV25-1 and TRBJ1-3; possible D gene TRBD1, 5 bases. CDR1 is MGHDK and CDR2 is SYGVNS in the germline V gene. The length of the CDR3 is 14 residues. Deletions cut 8 bases from V and 3 bases from J, with 14 bases between. This CDR3 reads CASGSAGFGNTIYF. The CDR3 DNA is TGTGCCAGCGGTTCGGCAGGGTTTGGAAACACCATATATTTT.

This chain joins TRBV5-1 and TRBJ2-2; a weak D match, TRBD1 (5 bases). Germline V gene sequence: CDR1 SGHRS, CDR2 YFSETQ. This CDR3 is 15 amino acids long. Trimming shortened V by 0 bases and J by 4 bases, and 10 bases separated the two germline ends. CDR3 DNA: TGCGCCAGCAGCTTGGAAAATGACAGCACCGGGGAGCTGTTTTTT. Translation gives CASSLENDSTGELFF.